The 13 T cell receptor beta chains given below trace back to one sample, sequenced in a study of blood T cells in healthy people across ages. Sample-barcoded 5' priming and a J-beta primer mix drove a second PCR of about 6 to 12 cycles. TCRdb analysed the 5' RACE reads with MiXCR anew, one entry per CDR3 protein. The sample lists fewer than 1.5 million distinct CDR3 sequences, approximately 40% occurring once. Sequencing was performed on blood. The receptors originated from a woman younger than 35 in good health.

This chain connects TRBV6-1 to TRBJ2-7; D might be TRBD1 (8 bases). Germline lookup yields CDR1 MNHNS and CDR2 SASEGT. Trimming took 7 bases from V and 7 from J, leaving 23 bases between them. The CDR3 is 15 amino acids. This CDR3 is CASTTGGAGGREQYF. The CDR3 coding sequence is TGTGCCAGCACCACGGGGGGCGCAGGGGGCCGAGAGCAGTACTTC.

This clonotype was observed a handful of times. The chain couples TRBV10-3 to TRBJ2-3, with TRBD2 matching over 8 bases. Germline assignment: CDR1 ENHRY and CDR2 SYGVKD. The V gene end was trimmed by 3 bases and the J gene end by 0 bases; junction bases not matched to a gene: 5. This CDR3 is built from 16 residues. CDR3 loop: CAISDRVAGSTDTQYF. The CDR3 DNA sequence: TGTGCCATCAGTGATAGGGTAGCGGGAAGCACAGATACGCAGTATTTT.

This clonotype was observed a handful of times. This sequence joins TRBV12-3 or TRBV12-4 and TRBJ2-3; 7 bases line up with TRBD1. V was clipped by 4 bases and J by 4 bases; unmatched bases: 5. This CDR3 has 14 residues. CDR3 sequence reads: CASSSQTGSDTQYF. DNA of the CDR3: TGTGCCAGCAGTTCCCAGACAGGGTCAGATACGCAGTATTTT.

As to this clonotype: A much larger clone differs from this one at a single base, so this may be a read error. The V call is TRBV29-1, the J call TRBJ2-3; perhaps TRBD1 as D (6 bases). There are 13 residues in the CDR3. Germline V CDR1 and CDR2: SQVTM, ANQGSEA. The CDR3 loop reads CSAPTGGTDTRYF. CDR3 bases: TGCAGCGCGCCGACAGGAGGCACAGATACGCGGTATTTT.

This clonotype showed up just a few times. This chain connects TRBV29-1 to TRBJ2-1; TRBD2 aligns across 9 bases. This CDR3 contains 14 residues. Germline values: CDR1 SQVTM, CDR2 ANQGSEA. Germline trimming cut 4 bases from V and 4 bases from J; bases unmatched to any gene: 5. The CDR3 DNA reads TGCAGCGTTGTGGGCGGGAGGGGGTACAATGAGCAGTTCTTC. Its protein product is CSVVGGRGYNEQFF.

The chain has TRBV7-9 and TRBJ2-4; TRBD1 agrees at 7 bases. The closer fit of TRBJ2-7 to the DNA end suggests the J call may be wrong. Germline V gene data show CDR1 as SEHNR and CDR2 as FQNEAQ (reference sequence). The CDR3 length is 14 residues. CDR3 nucleotide sequence: TGTGCCAGCAGCGAGAAAGGGGGCAGGTACGAGCAGTACTTC. It encodes CASSEKGGRYEQYF.

The chain carries TRBV9 and TRBJ2-1, with a weak D call TRBD2 (5 bases). Germline CDR1 is SGDLS and CDR2 is YYNGEE. The CDR3 contains 16 residues. Trimming stripped 6 bases from V and 0 bases from J, with 16 bases between. As DNA, the CDR3 is TGTGCCAGCACCCGAGAGAGCGGCTACTCCTACAATGAGCAGTTCTTC. Its protein product is CASTRESGYSYNEQFF.

The rearrangement uses TRBV5-1 and TRBJ2-3, with a tentative D call TRBD2 (6 bases). Trimming shortened V by 4 bases and J by 6 bases, and 15 bases separated the two germline ends. CDR1 and CDR2 (germline): SGHRS, YFSETQ. CDR3 size: 14 residues. DNA of the CDR3: TGCGCCAGCAGCGAAATCCGGGAGTGGGATACGCAGTATTTT. The encoded protein is CASSEIREWDTQYF.

The chain couples TRBV10-2 to TRBJ2-7, with 11 bases matching TRBD2. The CDR3 contains 14 residues. The germline CDR1 and CDR2 sequences are WSHSY and SAAADI. V lost 8 bases and J lost 3; bases outside the gene matches: 6. CDR3 sequence reads: CASGTSGGGYEQYF. For the CDR3, the DNA is TGCGCCAGCGGTACTAGCGGGGGTGGCTACGAGCAGTACTTC.

The rearrangement joins TRBV24-1 to TRBJ2-1, with 7 bases matching TRBD2. The CDR3 consists of 16 residues. With V trimmed by 5 bases and J by 4 bases, 10 bases remained unmatched. The germline V gene has CDR1 KGHDR and CDR2 SFDVKD. The CDR3 sequence is CATSGGGGRSYNEQFF. The CDR3 nucleotides are TGTGCCACCAGTGGAGGAGGCGGGAGATCGTACAATGAGCAGTTCTTC.

About this clonotype: This CDR3 is missing its conserved last phenylalanine or tryptophan, likely due to a read error. This chain uses TRBV28 with TRBJ1-5, with TRBD1 identical over 8 bases. CDR1 MDHEN and CDR2 SYDVKM come from the germline V gene. This CDR3 is 14 amino acids long. J gave up 2 bases and V 8 bases, and 5 bases lay outside the gene matches. The CDR3 region is CASSTGGGNQPQHV. CDR3 nucleotides: TGTGCCAGCTCTACAGGGGGTGGCAATCAGCCCCAGCATGTT.

The chain uses TRBV30 and TRBJ1-1, with D perhaps TRBD1 (5 bases). The CDR3 length is 14 residues. Trimming took off 1 base at V and 3 bases at J, with 12 bases between the two ends. The V gene's germline CDR1 is GTSNPN and CDR2 SVGIG (reference sequence). The CDR3 is CAWSAPGRDTEAFF. In nucleotides, the CDR3 is TGTGCCTGGAGTGCCCCGGGCAGGGACACTGAAGCTTTCTTT. Drawing the rest from reference TRBV30 and TRBJ1-1, the complete variable domain is SQTIHQWPATLVQPVGSPLSLECTVEGTSNPNLYWYRQAAGRGLQLLFYSVGIGQISSEVPQNLSASRPQDRQFILSSKKLLLSDSGFYLCAWSAPGRDTEAFFGQGTRLTVV.

There are a few counts of this clonotype. The chain is built from TRBV5-1 and TRBJ2-3; TRBD1 matches 9 bases. The CDR3 is 15 residues long. Per germline, CDR1 SGHRS and CDR2 YFSETQ. V lost 4 bases, J lost 4 bases, and 7 bases stayed unmatched. The CDR3 DNA reads as TGCGCCAGCAGCCCCGGGACAGGGATCCCAGATACGCAGTATTTT. Translated, it gives CASSPGTGIPDTQYF.